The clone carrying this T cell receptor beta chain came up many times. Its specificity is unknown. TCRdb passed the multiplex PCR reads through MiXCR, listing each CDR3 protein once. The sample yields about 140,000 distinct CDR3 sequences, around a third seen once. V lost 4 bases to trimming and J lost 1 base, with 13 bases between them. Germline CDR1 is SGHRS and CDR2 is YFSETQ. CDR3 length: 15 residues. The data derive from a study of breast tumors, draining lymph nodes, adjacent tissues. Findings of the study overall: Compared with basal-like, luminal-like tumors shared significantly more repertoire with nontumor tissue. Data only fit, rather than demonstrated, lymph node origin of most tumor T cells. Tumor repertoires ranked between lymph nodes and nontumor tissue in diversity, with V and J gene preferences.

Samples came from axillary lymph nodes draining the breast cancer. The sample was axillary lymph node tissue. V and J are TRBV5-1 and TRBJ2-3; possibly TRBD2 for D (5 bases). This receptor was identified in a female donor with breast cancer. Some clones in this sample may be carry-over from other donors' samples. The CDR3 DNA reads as TGCGCCAGCAGCCCGACTAACGGGGGCACAGATACGCAGTATTTT. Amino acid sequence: CASSPTNGGTDTQYF.